The rows below give T cell receptor beta chains drawn from one sample of a study of T cell responses to AZD1222 COVID-19 vaccine. Only in-frame clones appear in the TCRdb table, and some are missing; sequencing was by immunoSEQ multiplex PCR. Of around 100,000 clones in the sample, approximately 83% were seen once. The source material was peripheral blood, sampled on day 0 of AZD1222 vaccination. Receptors originate from an adult in good health. Both conserved end residues are part of each CDR3. The order of the fields is D gene, J gene, clone size, V gene, CDR3 DNA, CDR3 protein. D genes are given only for firm matches. A row's size may be missing; if present it is once, few, many or a size class.

.	TRBJ1-5	.	TRBV5-1	TGCGCCAGCAGCCCGGAGGGGGATAGCAATCAGCCCCAGCATTTT	CASSPEGDSNQPQHF
.	TRBJ2-1	.	TRBV10-3	TGTGCCATCAGTGAGAACCCAGCGGGCGGACACAATGAGCAGTTCTTC	CAISENPAGGHNEQFF
.	TRBJ2-1	.	TRBV29-1	TGCAGCGTTGGGTACAGGGAGGATGAGCAGTTCTTC	CSVGYREDEQFF
.	TRBJ2-3	.	TRBV5-1	TGCGCCAGCAGCTTGGGTGTTCAGGGGTACGGCACAGATACGCAGTATTTT	CASSLGVQGYGTDTQYF
TRBD2	TRBJ2-1	.	TRBV29-1	TGCAGCGCACCGCCTCTAGCGGGGTCCGGGGGCGAGCAGTTCTTC	CSAPPLAGSGGEQFF
.	TRBJ2-4	.	TRBV7-2	TGTGCCAGCAGCTTAGCACAGGGAAACATTCAGTACTTC	CASSLAQGNIQYF
.	TRBJ2-1	once	TRBV11-2	TGTGCCAGCAGCTTGGTCCCGAAGGGCAATGAGCAGTTCTTC	CASSLVPKGNEQFF
.	TRBJ1-1	.	TRBV18	TGTGCCAGCTCACCCCAGGGACTCCGGAACACTGAAGCTTTCTTT	CASSPQGLRNTEAFF
.	TRBJ1-5	.	TRBV18	TGTGCCAGCGCGGCAGGGGCAGGGTGGGATCAGCCCCAGCATTTT	CASAAGAGWDQPQHF
.	TRBJ2-7	.	TRBV5-1	TGCGCCAGCAGACGTTACAGGAGCTCCTACGAGCAGTACTTC	CASRRYRSSYEQYF
TRBD2	TRBJ2-3	once	TRBV5-1	TGCGCCAGCAGCGTTAGCGGGGGACACCTCACAGATACGCAGTATTTT	CASSVSGGHLTDTQYF
.	TRBJ2-3	.	TRBV7-3	TGTGCCAGCAGCTTAGTCGGGCGGCGAAGCACAGATACGCAGTATTTT	CASSLVGRRSTDTQYF
.	TRBJ1-1	.	TRBV15	TGTGCCACCAGCAGAGGCCACAGGGTGAACACTGAAGCTTTCTTT	CATSRGHRVNTEAFF
TRBD1	TRBJ2-1	.	TRBV25-1	TGTGCCAGCAGTTCCGGGACAGACAATGAGCAGTTCTTC	CASSSGTDNEQFF
.	TRBJ2-7	.	TRBV3-1/TRBV3-2	TGTGCCAGCAGCCAAGGTGTGGGGCCGCTCGAGCAGTACTTC	CASSQGVGPLEQYF
.	TRBJ2-3	.	TRBV19	TGTGCCAGTAGTATAGAAGGGAGAGGGATTAGAGGTACGCAGTATTTT	CASSIEGRGIRGTQYF
.	TRBJ1-5	.	TRBV7-8	TGTGCCAGCAGCTTAGTCAGGCAGGGTGGCAATCAGCCCCAGCATTTT	CASSLVRQGGNQPQHF
.	TRBJ1-2	.	TRBV10-3	TGTGCCATCAGTGAGAACTCCATCTATGGCTACACCTTC	CAISENSIYGYTF
.	TRBJ2-7	.	TRBV12-3/TRBV12-4	TGTGCCAGCAGTTTAACCCCGGCCCACGAGCAGTACTTC	CASSLTPAHEQYF
.	TRBJ1-3	.	TRBV28	TGTGCCAGCAGAGCAGGGGCTGGAAACACCATATATTTT	CASRAGAGNTIYF
.	TRBJ2-3	.	TRBV21-1	TGTGCCAGCAGATGGGGGGTTAGGTATTTT	CASRWGVRYF
TRBD1	TRBJ1-5	.	TRBV29-1	TGCAGCGTTGCTGACAGGGAAGGTCAGCCCCAGCATTTT	CSVADREGQPQHF
TRBD2	TRBJ2-1	.	TRBV28	TGTGCCAGCAGTGTACAGCGGGAGGGCCGCGGGAATGAGCAGTTCTTC	CASSVQREGRGNEQFF
.	TRBJ1-1	.	TRBV7-9	TGTGCCAGCAGCTTTGAGGACACTGAAGCTTTCTTT	CASSFEDTEAFF
TRBD2	TRBJ2-5	.	TRBV5-1	TGCGCCAGCAGCACCCGGGGGGGCCAAGAGACCCAGTACTTC	CASSTRGGQETQYF
.	TRBJ2-7	.	TRBV28	TGTGCCAGCAGTTTAAACGAGCAGTACTTC	CASSLNEQYF
.	TRBJ2-1	few	TRBV6-5	TGTGCCAGCAGTTATGCTACCGGTGAGCAGTTCTTC	CASSYATGEQFF
.	TRBJ1-4	.	TRBV24-1	TGTGCCACCAGTGATTTCCGGGATCGAAAACTGTTTTTT	CATSDFRDRKLFF
TRBD1	TRBJ1-1	.	TRBV7-9	TGTGCCAGCAGCCCCTGGGACAGGGGGCGGGTAGCTTTCTTT	CASSPWDRGRVAFF
TRBD2	TRBJ2-7	once	TRBV6-5	TGTGCCAGCAGATCCCTAGCGGGAGGGTTTTACGAGCAGTACTTC	CASRSLAGGFYEQYF
.	TRBJ2-2	.	TRBV19	TGTGCCAGTAGTATAGACCCCCCGGGCCGATACACCGGGGAGCTGTTTTTT	CASSIDPPGRYTGELFF
TRBD1	TRBJ1-4	once	TRBV25-1	TGTGCCAGCACCCCGACAGGGGGTGGTGAAAAACTGTTTTTT	CASTPTGGGEKLFF
.	TRBJ2-7	many	TRBV5-5	TGTGCCAGCAGCTTGGGGCAGGGACTCTCCTACGAGCAGTACTTC	CASSLGQGLSYEQYF
TRBD2	TRBJ2-2	once	TRBV5-4	TGTGCCAGCAGCTTGATCTCATCTAGCGGGAGTCTCGGGGAGCTGTTTTTT	CASSLISSSGSLGELFF
.	TRBJ1-2	.	TRBV5-1	TGCGCCAGCAGCTTGGATTGGACAACCAACGGCTACACCTTC	CASSLDWTTNGYTF
.	TRBJ1-3	few	TRBV2	TGTGCCAGCAGTGTTAGTCGGACCTCTGGAAACACCATATATTTT	CASSVSRTSGNTIYF
.	TRBJ1-1	.	TRBV19	TGTGCCAGTACCTCTCAATGGGGGGATGAGGACACTGAAGCTTTCTTT	CASTSQWGDEDTEAFF
TRBD1	TRBJ2-1	.	TRBV28	TGTGCCAGCACGACAGGGCCCTACAATGAGCAGTTCTTC	CASTTGPYNEQFF
.	TRBJ1-4	once	TRBV7-9	TGTGCCAGCAGCGCGGGGGCTGGAGAAAAACTGTTTTTT	CASSAGAGEKLFF
.	TRBJ1-3	.	TRBV18	TGTGCCAGCTCTCTCCGGGGAAACTCTGGAAACACCATATATTTT	CASSLRGNSGNTIYF
TRBD1	TRBJ1-3	.	TRBV5-1	TGCGCCAGCAGCTCCACCGGGACAGGGTTCGACACCATATATTTT	CASSSTGTGFDTIYF
.	TRBJ1-1	.	TRBV28	TGTGCCAGCAGTTCTGGGGATCGGAACACTGAAGCTTTCTTT	CASSSGDRNTEAFF
.	TRBJ2-5	.	TRBV28	TGTGCCAGCAGTGCCGGGGGGCAGCAAGAGACCCAGTACTTC	CASSAGGQQETQYF
.	TRBJ2-3	.	TRBV4-1	TGCGCCAGCAGCAGGGCGGGGACAGATACGCAGTATTTT	CASSRAGTDTQYF
TRBD2	TRBJ2-1	.	TRBV2	TGTGCCAGCAAAGAAGGCGGGAGTTCCTACAATGAGCAGTTCTTC	CASKEGGSSYNEQFF
.	TRBJ1-1	.	TRBV21-1	TGTGCCAGCAGCAAATTCCAGTCAGGAGACACTGAAGCTTTCTTT	CASSKFQSGDTEAFF
.	TRBJ1-5	once	TRBV2	TGTGCCAGCAGTCCCCCACCGGACGTCAATCAGCCCCAGCATTTT	CASSPPPDVNQPQHF
.	TRBJ2-7	.	TRBV28	TGTGCCTCAATAGGGGCCTACGAGCAGTACTTC	CASIGAYEQYF
TRBD1	TRBJ1-5	.	TRBV19	TGTGCCAGTAGTCTCCGAAGGGACAGCGGAAATCAGCCCCAGCATTTT	CASSLRRDSGNQPQHF
.	TRBJ1-1	.	TRBV7-2	TGTGCCAGCAACAGGCAGCTCAACACTGAAGCTTTCTTT	CASNRQLNTEAFF